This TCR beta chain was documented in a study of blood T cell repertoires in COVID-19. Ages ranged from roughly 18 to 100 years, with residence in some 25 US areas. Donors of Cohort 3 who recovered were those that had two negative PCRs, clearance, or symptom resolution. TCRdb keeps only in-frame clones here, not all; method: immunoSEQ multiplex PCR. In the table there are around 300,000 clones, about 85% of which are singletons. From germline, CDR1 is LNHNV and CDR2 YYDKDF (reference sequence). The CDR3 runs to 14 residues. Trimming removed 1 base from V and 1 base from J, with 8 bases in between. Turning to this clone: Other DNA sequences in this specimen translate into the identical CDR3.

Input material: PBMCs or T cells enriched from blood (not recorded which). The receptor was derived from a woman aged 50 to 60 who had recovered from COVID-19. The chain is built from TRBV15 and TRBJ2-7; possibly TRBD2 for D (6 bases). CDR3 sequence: CATSRGGGSYEQYF. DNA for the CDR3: TGTGCCACCAGCAGAGGTGGAGGGTCCTACGAGCAGTACTTC.